This T cell receptor (beta chain) was observed in a study of blood T cell repertoires in COVID-19. On the study more broadly: Sites in the United States, Italy and Spain provided acute and convalescent COVID-19 samples. Sources were T cells, B-cell-depleted T cells, or PBMCs; the material itself was cDNA or gDNA.

The CDR3 covers 18 residues. Germline V gene lookup returns CDR1 LGHNA and CDR2 YSLEER. With 0 bases removed from V and 0 bases from J, the gap between germline ends came to 12 bases. In the source study's methods: Counts of nucleated cells, estimated from reference gene primer amplification, were obtained. Sequencing was performed with immunoSEQ multiplex PCR; in TCRdb, only in-frame clones are kept and a portion is missing. V and J calls and clone size are given by that table; D and trimming were obtained from the DNA. The table includes more than 150,000 clones, 70% to 90% detected once. The material sequenced was peripheral blood. This clonotype originated in a man in his 70s with active or convalescent COVID-19. The chain has TRBV4-3 and TRBJ2-6; a possible D gene is TRBD1 (6 bases). The CDR3 DNA reads TGCGCCAGCAGCCAAGACGGCGCAGGGGCCTCTGGGGCCAACGTCCTGACTTTC. Translating gives CASSQDGAGASGANVLTF.